Below, one TCR beta chain is given with its context. The data were obtained in a study of shared clonotypes between healthy human individuals. This CDR3 is 15 amino acids long. Trimming removed 5 bases from V and 4 bases from J, with 18 bases in between. Germline CDR1 is SGHVS and CDR2 is FNYEAQ. Each PCR replicate run on unsorted PBMC took in 300 ng DNA, around 30,000 T cell genomes. Profiled with immunoSEQ multiplex PCR; TCRdb holds only in-frame clones, not every one. The data contain around 500,000 clones, 78% of them seen just once; the ten biggest clones take up 12%. This TCR was sampled from a woman between 40 and 50 years old in good health. Some clones in this sample may be carry-over from other donors' samples. Sequencing was done on a sample of PBMCs. The J gene is TRBJ2-7, the V gene TRBV7-6, with D possibly matching TRBD2 (6 bases). The CDR3 is CASSPGTSNQYEQYF. CDR3 in DNA: TGTGCCAGCAGCCCCGGGACTTCGAATCAATACGAGCAGTACTTC.